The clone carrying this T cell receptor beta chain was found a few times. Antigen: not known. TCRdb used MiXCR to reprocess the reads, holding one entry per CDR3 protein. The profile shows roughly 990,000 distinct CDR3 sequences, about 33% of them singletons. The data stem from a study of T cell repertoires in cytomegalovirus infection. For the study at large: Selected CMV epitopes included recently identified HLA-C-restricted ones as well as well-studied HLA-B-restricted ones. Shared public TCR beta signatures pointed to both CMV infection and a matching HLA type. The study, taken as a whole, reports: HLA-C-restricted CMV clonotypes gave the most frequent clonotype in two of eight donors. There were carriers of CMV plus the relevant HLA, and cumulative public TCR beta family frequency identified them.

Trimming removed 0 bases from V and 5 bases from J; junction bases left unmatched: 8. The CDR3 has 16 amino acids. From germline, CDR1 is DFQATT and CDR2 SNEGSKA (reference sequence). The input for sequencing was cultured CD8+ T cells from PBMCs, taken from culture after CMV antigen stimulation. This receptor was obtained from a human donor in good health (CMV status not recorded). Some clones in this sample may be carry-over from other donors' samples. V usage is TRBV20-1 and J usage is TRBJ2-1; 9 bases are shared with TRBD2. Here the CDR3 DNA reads TGCAGTGCTAGAGAGAATGCGGGGGGGCCGGACAATGAGCAGTTCTTC. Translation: CSARENAGGPDNEQFF.